This is a list of T cell receptor beta chains from one sample in a study of cytotoxic CD8 clonotypes in ibrutinib-treated CLL. The method was immunoSEQ multiplex PCR; TCRdb's version includes in-frame clones alone and lacks a portion of them. In the table there are fewer than 400,000 clones, 67% of which are singletons. This material consisted of PBMCs, taken after 36 months of ibrutinib treatment. These TCRs come from a human donor with chronic lymphocytic leukemia. Each CDR3 is given with its conserved first and last residue. Each record gives: J gene, clone size, CDR3 length, V gene, D gene, CDR3 protein, CDR3 DNA. D genes are given only for firm matches. Where a row states a size, it is once, few, many or the class of an expanded clone; other rows omit it.

J: TRBJ2-2; size: .; length: 13; V: TRBV7-2; D: .; CDR3: CASKGRNTGELFF; DNA: TGTGCCAGCAAGGGGAGGAACACCGGGGAGCTGTTTTTT
J: TRBJ2-3; size: .; length: 14; V: TRBV19; D: .; CDR3: CASGEVIATDTQYF; DNA: TGTGCCAGCGGGGAGGTAATTGCGACAGATACGCAGTATTTT
J: TRBJ2-7; size: once; length: 16; V: TRBV5-1; D: .; CDR3: CASSLSSVGKTYEQYF; DNA: TGCGCCAGCAGCTTAAGCTCGGTCGGGAAAACCTACGAGCAGTACTTC
J: TRBJ1-1; size: .; length: 12; V: TRBV7-9; D: TRBD1; CDR3: CASSPWTGEAFF; DNA: TGTGCCAGCAGCCCCTGGACAGGTGAAGCTTTCTTT
J: TRBJ2-7; size: .; length: 14; V: TRBV4-3; D: .; CDR3: CASSQGLASYEQYF; DNA: TGCGCCAGCAGCCAAGGGCTAGCGTCCTACGAGCAGTACTTC
J: TRBJ1-2; size: .; length: 11; V: TRBV29-1; D: TRBD1; CDR3: CSVTGGTGYTF; DNA: TGCAGCGTCACAGGGGGCACTGGCTACACCTTC
J: TRBJ2-3; size: .; length: 15; V: TRBV7-6; D: TRBD1; CDR3: CASSLFQGAGDTQYF; DNA: TGTGCCAGCAGCTTATTCCAGGGGGCTGGGGATACGCAGTATTTT
J: TRBJ2-7; size: few; length: 13; V: TRBV18; D: .; CDR3: CASSSEIKYEQYF; DNA: TGTGCCAGCTCATCCGAAATCAAGTACGAGCAGTACTTC
J: TRBJ2-3; size: .; length: 15; V: TRBV9; D: TRBD1; CDR3: CASSPRTGSTDTQYF; DNA: TGTGCCAGCAGCCCTCGGACAGGTTCAACAGATACGCAGTATTTT
J: TRBJ2-2; size: .; length: 16; V: TRBV19; D: TRBD1; CDR3: CASTVLGQGDTGELFF; DNA: TGTGCCAGTACTGTTCTTGGACAGGGGGACACCGGGGAGCTGTTTTTT
J: TRBJ2-7; size: .; length: 13; V: TRBV2; D: TRBD2; CDR3: CASNRLAPYEQYF; DNA: TGTGCCAGCAATCGACTAGCGCCCTACGAGCAGTACTTC
J: TRBJ1-2; size: .; length: 13; V: TRBV5-6; D: TRBD1; CDR3: CASSNVRDSSYTF; DNA: TGTGCCAGCAGCAACGTCCGGGACAGCAGCTACACCTTC
J: TRBJ1-1; size: .; length: 13; V: TRBV2; D: TRBD1; CDR3: CATPAQGKTEAFF; DNA: TGTGCCACCCCGGCACAGGGGAAAACTGAAGCTTTCTTT
J: TRBJ2-7; size: .; length: 17; V: TRBV5-6; D: TRBD1; CDR3: CASSLGTGGIPLWEQYF; DNA: TGTGCCAGCAGCTTGGGGACAGGGGGCATTCCCTTGTGGGAGCAGTACTTC
J: TRBJ1-6; size: once; length: 15; V: TRBV9; D: .; CDR3: CASSVRWGWRSPLHF; DNA: TGTGCCAGCAGCGTTCGGTGGGGCTGGAGATCACCCCTCCACTTT
J: TRBJ2-3; size: .; length: 15; V: TRBV5-1; D: TRBD2; CDR3: CASSSTGLRTDTQYF; DNA: TGCGCCAGCAGCTCCACGGGACTACGCACAGATACGCAGTATTTT
J: TRBJ1-1; size: .; length: 16; V: TRBV28; D: .; CDR3: CASSLPYPAPNTEAFF; DNA: TGTGCCAGCAGTTTACCCTATCCGGCTCCGAACACTGAAGCTTTCTTT
J: TRBJ1-4; size: .; length: 14; V: TRBV6-5; D: TRBD1; CDR3: CASCAGQDNEKLFF; DNA: TGTGCCAGCTGCGCGGGACAGGATAATGAAAAACTGTTTTTT
J: TRBJ1-1; size: few; length: 14; V: TRBV6-5; D: .; CDR3: CASSQTWGNTEAFF; DNA: TGTGCCAGCAGCCAGACTTGGGGGAACACTGAAGCTTTCTTT
J: TRBJ1-3; size: .; length: 14; V: TRBV18; D: TRBD1; CDR3: CASSAGQGGNTIYF; DNA: TGTGCCAGCTCAGCGGGACAGGGAGGAAACACCATATATTTT
J: TRBJ2-5; size: few; length: 16; V: TRBV7-9; D: .; CDR3: CASSPPVQETVRTQYF; DNA: TGTGCCAGCAGCCCCCCGGTCCAGGAGACCGTTCGGACCCAGTACTTC
J: TRBJ2-7; size: once; length: 14; V: TRBV18; D: TRBD1; CDR3: CASSPLTGTYEQYF; DNA: TGTGCCAGCTCACCGCTGACAGGGACCTACGAGCAGTACTTC
J: TRBJ1-2; size: once; length: 16; V: TRBV6-4; D: TRBD1; CDR3: CASSVDRQDPWYGYTF; DNA: TGTGCCAGCAGTGTGGACAGGCAGGACCCCTGGTATGGCTACACCTTC
J: TRBJ2-7; size: .; length: 14; V: TRBV5-6; D: .; CDR3: CASSLPRSDYEQYF; DNA: TGTGCCAGCAGCTTGCCCCGGTCGGACTACGAGCAGTACTTC
J: TRBJ1-2; size: .; length: 14; V: TRBV15; D: .; CDR3: CATSSALRADGYTF; DNA: TGTGCCACCAGCAGCGCGCTTAGGGCGGATGGCTACACCTTC
J: TRBJ2-2; size: .; length: 14; V: TRBV10-1; D: TRBD2; CDR3: CASMTSVYTGELFF; DNA: TGCGCCAGCATGACTAGCGTTTACACCGGGGAGCTGTTTTTT
J: TRBJ2-5; size: .; length: 16; V: TRBV7-9; D: TRBD2; CDR3: CASSRSSGRNQETQYF; DNA: TGTGCCAGCAGCCGGTCTAGCGGGAGAAACCAAGAGACCCAGTACTTC
J: TRBJ2-3; size: .; length: 15; V: TRBV27; D: TRBD1; CDR3: CASSLYRGLTDTQYF; DNA: TGTGCCAGCAGTTTATACAGGGGGCTTACAGATACGCAGTATTTT
J: TRBJ2-3; size: .; length: 16; V: TRBV7-3; D: .; CDR3: CASSLTPSMSTDTQYF; DNA: TGTGCCAGCAGCTTAACGCCGAGCATGAGCACAGATACGCAGTATTTT
J: TRBJ2-7; size: .; length: 14; V: TRBV5-4; D: TRBD1; CDR3: CASSSRQGAFEQYF; DNA: TGTGCCAGCAGCTCAAGACAGGGGGCGTTTGAGCAGTACTTC
J: TRBJ1-1; size: .; length: 16; V: TRBV9; D: .; CDR3: CASSAQWGARDTEAFF; DNA: TGTGCCAGCAGCGCCCAGTGGGGGGCGAGGGACACTGAAGCTTTCTTT
J: TRBJ2-7; size: .; length: 15; V: TRBV27; D: TRBD2; CDR3: CASSSRTSGRVEQYF; DNA: TGTGCCAGCAGTTCCCGGACTAGCGGGCGTGTGGAGCAGTACTTC
J: TRBJ1-1; size: .; length: 12; V: TRBV6-5; D: .; CDR3: CASRGGFTEAFF; DNA: TGTGCCAGCAGAGGAGGGTTCACTGAAGCTTTCTTT
J: TRBJ2-3; size: few; length: 13; V: TRBV25-1; D: TRBD1; CDR3: CASSKQGIDTQYF; DNA: TGTGCCAGCAGTAAACAGGGGATAGATACGCAGTATTTT
J: TRBJ1-2; size: .; length: 11; V: TRBV6-1; D: .; CDR3: CASRTGSGYTF; DNA: TGTGCCAGCAGGACAGGTTCTGGCTACACCTTC
J: TRBJ1-2; size: .; length: 15; V: TRBV28; D: TRBD1; CDR3: CASSRTGGGNYGYTF; DNA: TGTGCCAGCAGTCGAACAGGGGGCGGAAACTATGGCTACACCTTC
J: TRBJ2-2; size: .; length: 13; V: TRBV6-5; D: .; CDR3: CASSYKPTGELFF; DNA: TGTGCCAGCAGCTATAAGCCCACCGGGGAGCTGTTTTTT
J: TRBJ1-6; size: few; length: 14; V: TRBV5-1; D: .; CDR3: CASSGGAGNSPLHF; DNA: TGCGCCAGCAGCGGGGGCGCCGGTAATTCACCCCTCCACTTT
J: TRBJ1-1; size: once; length: 13; V: TRBV9; D: .; CDR3: CASSVNLGTEAFF; DNA: TGTGCCAGCAGCGTAAATCTGGGTACTGAAGCTTTCTTT
J: TRBJ2-7; size: .; length: 16; V: TRBV28; D: TRBD1; CDR3: CASSPPGTGGAYEQYF; DNA: TGTGCCAGCAGTCCACCCGGGACAGGGGGCGCTTACGAGCAGTACTTC
J: TRBJ2-5; size: .; length: 13; V: TRBV19; D: .; CDR3: CASSITIRETQYF; DNA: TGTGCCAGTAGTATAACGATCCGGGAGACCCAGTACTTC
J: TRBJ2-7; size: few; length: 14; V: TRBV10-3; D: .; CDR3: CAISEGQSSYEQYF; DNA: TGTGCCATCAGTGAGGGACAGTCCTCCTACGAGCAGTACTTC